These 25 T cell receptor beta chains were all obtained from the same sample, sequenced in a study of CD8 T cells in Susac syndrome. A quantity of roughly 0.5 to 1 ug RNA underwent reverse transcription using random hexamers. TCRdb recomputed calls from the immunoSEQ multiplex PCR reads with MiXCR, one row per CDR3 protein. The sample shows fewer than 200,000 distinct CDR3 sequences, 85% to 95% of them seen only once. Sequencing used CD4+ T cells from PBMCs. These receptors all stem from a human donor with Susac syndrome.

This chain's CDR3 is CSARSVASSEKLFF. The DNA of the CDR3 is TGCAGTGCTAGATCGGTGGCCAGCAGTGAAAAACTGTTTTTT. The chain employs TRBV20-1 and TRBJ1-4; the D is unclear. Trimming cost V 2 bases and J 7 bases, with 14 bases left between them. Germline V lookup: CDR1 DFQATT, CDR2 SNEGSKA (reference sequence). This CDR3 comprises 14 residues.

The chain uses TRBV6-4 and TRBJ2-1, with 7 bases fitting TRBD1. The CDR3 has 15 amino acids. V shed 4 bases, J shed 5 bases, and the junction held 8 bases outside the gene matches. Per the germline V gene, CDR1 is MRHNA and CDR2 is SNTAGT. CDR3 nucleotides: TGTGCCAGCAGTGTAACACACCAGGGGGACAATGAGCAGTTCTTC. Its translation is CASSVTHQGDNEQFF.

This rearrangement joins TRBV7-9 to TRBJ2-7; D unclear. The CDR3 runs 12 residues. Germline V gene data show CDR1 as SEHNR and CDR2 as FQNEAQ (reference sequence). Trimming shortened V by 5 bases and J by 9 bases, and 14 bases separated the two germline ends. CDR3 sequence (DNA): TGTGCCAGCAGCCCTTCCTGGGGATGGCAGTACTTC. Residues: CASSPSWGWQYF. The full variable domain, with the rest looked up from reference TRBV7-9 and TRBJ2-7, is DTGVSQNPRHKITKRGQNVTFRCDPISEHNRLYWYRQTLGQGPEFLTYFQNEAQLEKSRLLSDRFSAERPKGSFSTLEIQRTEQGDSAMYLCASSPSWGWQYFGPGTRLTVT.

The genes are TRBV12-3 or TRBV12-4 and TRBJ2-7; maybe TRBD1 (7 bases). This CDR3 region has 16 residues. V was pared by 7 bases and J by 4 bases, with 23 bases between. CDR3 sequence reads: CASTPGATGRTYEQYF. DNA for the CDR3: TGTGCCAGCACCCCCGGCGCGACAGGGAGGACGTACGAGCAGTACTTC.

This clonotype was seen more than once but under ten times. Here the CDR3 reads CASSYSTASYEQYF. DNA for the CDR3: TGTGCCAGCAGTTACTCGACCGCCAGCTACGAGCAGTACTTC. The genes are TRBV6-5 and TRBJ2-7; D not resolved. The length of the CDR3 is 14 residues. V dropped 0 bases and J dropped 3 bases, with 9 bases sitting between them. CDR1 and CDR2 from the germline V gene are MNHEY and SVGAGI.

This CDR3 reads CASRSGQGDYNEQFF. The CDR3 bases are TGCGCCAGCCGCTCTGGACAGGGGGACTACAATGAGCAGTTCTTC. V is TRBV5-1 and J is TRBJ2-1, with 10 bases identical to TRBD1. The CDR3 sequence is 15 residues long. CDR1 SGHRS and CDR2 YFSETQ come from the germline V gene. The ends lost 7 bases at V and 3 bases at J; junction bases unmatched: 7.

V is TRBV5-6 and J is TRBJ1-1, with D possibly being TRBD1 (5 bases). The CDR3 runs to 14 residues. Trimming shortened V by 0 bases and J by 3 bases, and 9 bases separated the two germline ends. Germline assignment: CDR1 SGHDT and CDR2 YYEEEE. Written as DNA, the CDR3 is TGTGCCAGCAGCTTGGTGGGGGTGGACACTGAAGCTTTCTTT. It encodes CASSLVGVDTEAFF.

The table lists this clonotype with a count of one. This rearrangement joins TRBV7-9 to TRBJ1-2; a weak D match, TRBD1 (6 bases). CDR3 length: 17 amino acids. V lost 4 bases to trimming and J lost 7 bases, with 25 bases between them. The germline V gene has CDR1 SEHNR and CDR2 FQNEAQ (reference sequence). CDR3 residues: CASSSSAGTSITTGYTF. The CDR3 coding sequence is TGTGCCAGCAGCTCCTCAGCGGGGACATCCATAACTACTGGCTACACCTTC.

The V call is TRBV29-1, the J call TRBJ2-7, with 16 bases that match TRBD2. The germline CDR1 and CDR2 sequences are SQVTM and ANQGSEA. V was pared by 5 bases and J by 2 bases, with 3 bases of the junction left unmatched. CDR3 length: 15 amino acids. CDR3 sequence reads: CSVSGTSGGAYEQYF. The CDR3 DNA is TGCAGCGTTAGCGGGACTAGCGGGGGGGCCTACGAGCAGTACTTC.

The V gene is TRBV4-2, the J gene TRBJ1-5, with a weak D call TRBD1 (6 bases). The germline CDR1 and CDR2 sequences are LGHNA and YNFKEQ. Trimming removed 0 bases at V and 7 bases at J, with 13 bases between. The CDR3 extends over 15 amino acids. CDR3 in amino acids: CASSQDTQGSQPQHF. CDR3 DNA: TGTGCCAGCAGCCAAGATACTCAGGGGAGCCAGCCCCAGCATTTT.

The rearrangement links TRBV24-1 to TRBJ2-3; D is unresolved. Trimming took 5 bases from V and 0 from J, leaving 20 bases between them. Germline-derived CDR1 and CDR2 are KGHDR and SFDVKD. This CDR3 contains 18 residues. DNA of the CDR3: TGTGCCACCAGTGGATCGCCCTCGCGTTTCCGGAGCACAGATACGCAGTATTTT. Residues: CATSGSPSRFRSTDTQYF.

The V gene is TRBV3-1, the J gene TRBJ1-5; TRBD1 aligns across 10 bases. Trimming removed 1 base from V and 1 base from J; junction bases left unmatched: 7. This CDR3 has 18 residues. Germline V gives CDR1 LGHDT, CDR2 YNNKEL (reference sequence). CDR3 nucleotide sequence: TGTGCCAGCAGCCAAGGGAGACAGGGGGCGGTAAGCAATCAGCCCCAGCATTTT. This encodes CASSQGRQGAVSNQPQHF.

The CDR3 DNA is TGCAGTGCTAATAACGAAAAACTGTTTTTT. This sequence encodes CSANNEKLFF. The rearrangement uses TRBV20-1 and TRBJ1-4, with D unresolved. V was pared by 4 bases and J by 8 bases, with 5 bases between. There are 10 residues in the CDR3. The germline V gene encodes CDR1 DFQATT and CDR2 SNEGSKA (reference sequence).

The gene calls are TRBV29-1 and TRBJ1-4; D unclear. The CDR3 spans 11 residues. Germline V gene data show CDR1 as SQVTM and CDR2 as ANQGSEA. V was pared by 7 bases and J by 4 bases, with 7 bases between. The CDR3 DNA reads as TGCAGCGCTGGGCTTAATGAAAAACTGTTTTTT. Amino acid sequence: CSAGLNEKLFF.

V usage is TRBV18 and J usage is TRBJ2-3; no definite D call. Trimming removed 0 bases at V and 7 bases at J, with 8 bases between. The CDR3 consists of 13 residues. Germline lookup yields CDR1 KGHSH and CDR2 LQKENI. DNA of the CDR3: TGTGCCAGCTCACCACCGATGACCTATACGCAGTATTTT. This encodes CASSPPMTYTQYF.

The CDR3 DNA reads as TGTGCCAGCAGTTTATGGGGGAATGCTGATTCACCCCTCCACTTT. It encodes CASSLWGNADSPLHF. The chain recombines TRBV12-3 or TRBV12-4 with TRBJ1-6; possible D gene TRBD1, 5 bases. CDR3 length: 15 residues. V was clipped by 2 bases and J by 8 bases, with 13 bases between them.

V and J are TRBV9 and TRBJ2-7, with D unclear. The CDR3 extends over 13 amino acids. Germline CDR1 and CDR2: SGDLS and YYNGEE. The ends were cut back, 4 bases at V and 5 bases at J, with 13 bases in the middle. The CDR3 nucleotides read TGTGCCAGCAGCCCCAGTGGGCAGAACGAGCAGTACTTC. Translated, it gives CASSPSGQNEQYF. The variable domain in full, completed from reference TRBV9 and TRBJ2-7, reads DSGVTQTPKHLITATGQRVTLRCSPRSGDLSVYWYQQSLDQGLQFLIQYYNGEERAKGNILERFSAQQFPDLHSELNLSSLELGDSALYFCASSPSGQNEQYFGPGTRLTVT.

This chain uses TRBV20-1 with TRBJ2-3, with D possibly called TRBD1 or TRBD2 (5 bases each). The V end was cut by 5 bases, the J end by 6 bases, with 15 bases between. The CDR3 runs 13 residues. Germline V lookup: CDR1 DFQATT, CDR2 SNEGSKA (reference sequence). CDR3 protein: CSAPGDGRDTQYF. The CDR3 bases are TGCAGTGCTCCCGGGGACGGTCGGGATACGCAGTATTTT.

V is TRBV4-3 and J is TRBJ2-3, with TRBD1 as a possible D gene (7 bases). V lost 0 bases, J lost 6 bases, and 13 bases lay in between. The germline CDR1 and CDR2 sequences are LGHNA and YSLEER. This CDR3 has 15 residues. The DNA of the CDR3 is TGCGCCAGCAGCCAAGATGCAGGGGGGTTGGATACGCAGTATTTT. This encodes CASSQDAGGLDTQYF.

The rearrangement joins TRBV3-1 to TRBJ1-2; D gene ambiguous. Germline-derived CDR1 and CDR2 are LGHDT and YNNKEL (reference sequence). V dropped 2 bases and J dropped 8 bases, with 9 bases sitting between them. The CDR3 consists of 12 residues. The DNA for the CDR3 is TGTGCCAGCAGCCAAACATTGGGAGGCTACACCTTC. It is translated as CASSQTLGGYTF. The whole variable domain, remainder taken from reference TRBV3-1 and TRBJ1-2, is DTAVSQTPKYLVTQMGNDKSIKCEQNLGHDTMYWYKQDSKKFLKIMFSYNNKELIINETVPNRFSPKSPDKAHLNLHINSLELGDSAVYFCASSQTLGGYTFGSGTRLTVV.

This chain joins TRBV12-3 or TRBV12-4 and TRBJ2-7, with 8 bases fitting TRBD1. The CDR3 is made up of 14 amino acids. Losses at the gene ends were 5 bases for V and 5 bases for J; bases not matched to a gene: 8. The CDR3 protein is CASSPGQGPHEQYF. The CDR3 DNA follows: TGTGCCAGCAGTCCCGGACAGGGTCCCCACGAGCAGTACTTC.

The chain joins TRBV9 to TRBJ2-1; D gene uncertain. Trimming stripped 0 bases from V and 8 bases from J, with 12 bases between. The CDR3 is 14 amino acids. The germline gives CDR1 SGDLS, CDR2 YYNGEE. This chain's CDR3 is CASSVDPVPYEQFF. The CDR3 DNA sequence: TGTGCCAGCAGCGTAGATCCAGTCCCCTATGAGCAGTTCTTC.

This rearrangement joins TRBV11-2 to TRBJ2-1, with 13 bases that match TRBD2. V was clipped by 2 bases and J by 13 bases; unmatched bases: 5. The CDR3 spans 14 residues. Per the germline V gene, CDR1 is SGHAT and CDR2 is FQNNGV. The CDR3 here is CASSLRTSGGHQFF. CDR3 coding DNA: TGTGCCAGCAGCTTAAGGACTAGCGGGGGTCATCAGTTCTTC.

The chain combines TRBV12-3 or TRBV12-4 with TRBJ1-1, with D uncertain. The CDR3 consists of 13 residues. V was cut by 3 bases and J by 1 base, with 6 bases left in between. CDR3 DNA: TGTGCCAGCAGTTTCGCAGGGAACACTGAAGCTTTCTTT. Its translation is CASSFAGNTEAFF.

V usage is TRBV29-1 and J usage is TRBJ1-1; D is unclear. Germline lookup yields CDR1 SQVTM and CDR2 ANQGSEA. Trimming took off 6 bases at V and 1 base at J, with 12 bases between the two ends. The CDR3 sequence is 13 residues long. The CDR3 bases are TGCAGCGTGGCCCAGGACCCGAACACTGAAGCTTTCTTT. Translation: CSVAQDPNTEAFF.